This passage covers 5 T cell receptor beta chains from one sample sequenced in a study of T-cell reconstitution after alpha-beta-depleted transplantation in children. The TCRbeta library incorporated unique molecular identifiers. Each CDR3 protein is one row after TCRdb ran MiXCR on the PCR reads. The sample holds about a million distinct CDR3 sequences; 25% to 35% are singletons and the top ten take about 28%. The specimen was PBMCs, mostly from graft donor cells, collected 360 days after TCRalphabeta/CD19-depleted stem cell transplant. These receptors were obtained from a boy younger than two who had a stem cell transplant for SCID, so the T cells may come from the graft donor.

The sample holds a few counts of this clonotype. The chain couples TRBV5-1 to TRBJ2-5; D gene uncertain. The CDR3 is 15 amino acids. Germline V gene lookup returns CDR1 SGHRS and CDR2 YFSETQ. Trimming cost V 6 bases and J 1 base, with 16 bases left between them. CDR3 region: CASKGGDTFQETQYF. The CDR3 DNA follows: TGCGCCAGCAAGGGTGGTGACACCTTCCAAGAGACCCAGTACTTC.

The chain recombines TRBV9 with TRBJ2-1, with TRBD1 identical over 8 bases. V lost 4 bases and J lost 4; bases outside the gene matches: 7. Germline CDR1 is SGDLS and CDR2 is YYNGEE. This CDR3 spans 15 amino acids. The CDR3 loop reads CASSPRGLPYNEQFF. Here the CDR3 DNA reads TGTGCCAGCAGCCCCAGGGGGCTCCCGTACAATGAGCAGTTCTTC.

This clonotype was recorded once. The CDR3 protein is CASSPSEGLLSYEQYF. Written as DNA, the CDR3 is TGTGCCAGCAGTCCGTCGGAGGGCCTCCTATCCTACGAGCAGTACTTC. The chain links TRBV3-1 to TRBJ2-7; weak D call: TRBD2 (6 bases). Germline assignment: CDR1 LGHDT and CDR2 YNNKEL (reference sequence). The CDR3 covers 16 residues. V was pared by 6 bases and J by 1 base, with 19 bases between.

The chain is built from TRBV12-3 or TRBV12-4 and TRBJ2-5, with D tentatively TRBD2 (5 bases). The ends were cut back, 1 base at V and 9 bases at J, with 18 bases in the middle. The CDR3 runs to 15 residues. In DNA form, the CDR3 reads TGTGCCAGCAGTTTAGATGAGTATAGCGTTGGTCCCCAGTACTTC. Encoded protein: CASSLDEYSVGPQYF.

This clonotype occurred many times. The rearrangement joins TRBV7-2 to TRBJ2-7; weak D call: TRBD2 (6 bases). V lost 5 bases, J lost 0 bases, and 14 bases lay in between. CDR3 length equals 15 residues. CDR1 and CDR2 (germline): SGHTA, FQGNSA. The CDR3 DNA sequence: TGTGCCAGCAGCCAACCGGGACTGAACTCCTACGAGCAGTACTTC. Its translation is CASSQPGLNSYEQYF.